The 18 T cell receptor beta chains listed next were all sequenced from one sample in a study of shared clonotypes between healthy human individuals. Assay: immunoSEQ multiplex PCR; the TCRdb copy retains only in-frame clones and omits some. The table has nearly 1,000,000 clones, 60% to 85% seen once; the top ten hold around 1.4%. The specimen was memory CD4+ T cells sorted from blood. As to subset: CD45RA-negative fraction. The receptor set was obtained from a man aged 18 to 35 in good health.

About this clone itself: Its ends do not fully match the called genes, so a read error is possible. The rearrangement joins TRBV9 to TRBJ1-2; TRBD1 agrees at 7 bases. The CDR3 runs to 13 residues. Per the germline V gene, CDR1 is SGDLS and CDR2 is YYNGEE. The CDR3 is CASSVNLQTGCAF. Here the CDR3 DNA reads TGTGCCAGCAGCGTAAACCTCCAGACAGGGTGCGCCTTC.

This chain uses TRBV30 with TRBJ1-4; no definite D call. The germline V gene has CDR1 GTSNPN and CDR2 SVGIG (reference sequence). This CDR3 spans 13 amino acids. The V and J ends lost 2 bases and 8 bases respectively, with 12 bases between them. The CDR3 here is CAWSPGMEEKLFF. The CDR3 nucleotides are TGTGCCTGGAGTCCGGGAATGGAAGAAAAACTGTTTTTT.

The chain employs TRBV5-4 and TRBJ2-3; TRBD2 matches at 7 bases. The length of the CDR3 is 15 residues. With 1 base clipped from V and 6 bases from J, the junction kept 8 bases outside the gene matches. CDR1 SGHNT and CDR2 YYREEE come from the germline V gene (reference sequence). CDR3 sequence: CASSLQREGEDTQYF. The CDR3 DNA is TGTGCCAGCAGCTTGCAGAGGGAGGGCGAGGATACGCAGTATTTT.

The chain couples TRBV5-6 to TRBJ2-7; 14 bases align to TRBD2. Germline V CDR1 and CDR2: SGHDT, YYEEEE. V lost 5 bases, J lost 2 bases, and 0 bases stayed unmatched. The CDR3 loop spans 14 amino acids. CDR3 protein: CASRTSGRAYEQYF. As DNA, the CDR3 is TGTGCCAGCAGGACTAGCGGGAGGGCCTACGAGCAGTACTTC.

The chain joins TRBV6-1 to TRBJ1-1; no firm D call. Germline V gene lookup returns CDR1 MNHNS and CDR2 SASEGT. The CDR3 has 10 residues. Trimming took 4 bases from V and 8 from J, leaving 5 bases between them. The CDR3 nucleotides are TGTGCCAGCAGTGCGACCGAAGCTTTCTTT. It encodes CASSATEAFF.

For this clone: Other DNA sequences in this specimen translate into the identical CDR3. This chain links TRBV5-1 with TRBJ1-2; 9 bases line up with TRBD1. The germline V gene has CDR1 SGHRS and CDR2 YFSETQ. J was trimmed by 8 bases and V by 0 bases; bases with no gene match: 5. The CDR3 totals 14 residues. The CDR3 DNA reads as TGCGCCAGCAGCTTGGAGGGGACAGGGTTCGGCTACACCTTC. Its protein is CASSLEGTGFGYTF.

This clone was recorded a few times. V is TRBV29-1 and J is TRBJ1-1; tentative D call: TRBD1 (6 bases). CDR1 and CDR2 from the germline V gene are SQVTM and ANQGSEA. V shed 3 bases and J shed 11 bases, with 13 bases lying between them. CDR3 length: 11 amino acids. The CDR3 protein is CSVDQGPGAFF. The CDR3 DNA follows: TGCAGCGTTGACCAGGGGCCCGGGGCTTTCTTT.

The V and J genes are TRBV5-1 and TRBJ1-2, with D maybe TRBD1 (5 bases). The CDR3 contains 15 residues. The germline CDR1 and CDR2 sequences are SGHRS and YFSETQ. V was shortened by 0 bases and J by 3 bases, with 12 bases between the two germline ends. CDR3 in amino acids: CASSLAGGSDYGYTF. The CDR3 DNA sequence: TGCGCCAGCAGCTTGGCCGGGGGTAGTGACTATGGCTACACCTTC.

This clone was seen at least ten times. This sequence joins TRBV10-1 and TRBJ2-1; D is unresolved. The germline V gene encodes CDR1 WNHNN and CDR2 SYGVQD (reference sequence). This CDR3 comprises 10 residues. V dropped 7 bases and J dropped 8 bases, with 6 bases sitting between them. The CDR3 DNA sequence: TGCGCCAGCAAGTTCCATGAGCAGTTCTTC. Protein: CASKFHEQFF.

V is TRBV5-6 and J is TRBJ2-6; D unresolved. This CDR3 is 15 amino acids long. Trimming took off 5 bases at V and 2 bases at J, with 11 bases between the two ends. The germline V gene has CDR1 SGHDT and CDR2 YYEEEE. The CDR3 spells CASSPTWAGANVLTF. CDR3 DNA sequence: TGTGCCAGCAGTCCGACATGGGCTGGGGCCAACGTCCTGACTTTC.

The J gene is TRBJ2-7, the V gene TRBV13; D may be TRBD1 (5 bases). Germline CDR1 and CDR2: PRHDT and FYEKMQ (reference sequence). Trimming stripped 3 bases from V and 4 bases from J, with 16 bases between. The CDR3 loop spans 15 amino acids. In nucleotides, the CDR3 is TGTGCCAGCAGCTTTTTTGTGAGAAGGGGTTACGAGCAGTACTTC. It specifies CASSFFVRRGYEQYF.

The CDR3 protein is CASGQTGGSSGELFF. Written as DNA, the CDR3 is TGCGCCAGCGGACAGACAGGGGGCTCGTCCGGGGAGCTGTTTTTT. The chain joins TRBV10-1 to TRBJ2-2; TRBD1 agrees at 10 bases. CDR1 is WNHNN and CDR2 is SYGVQD in the germline V gene (reference sequence). The CDR3 is 15 amino acids. The ends lost 8 bases at V and 6 bases at J; junction bases unmatched: 9.

Of note for this clone: This sample includes further DNA sequences coding for the same CDR3. The J gene is TRBJ1-4, the V gene TRBV10-2; unclear D gene. Between the trimmed V and J ends, which lost 7 bases and 1 base, there was a span of 7 bases. Per the germline V gene, CDR1 is WSHSY and CDR2 is SAAADI. The CDR3 totals 13 residues. Here the CDR3 DNA reads TGCGCCAGCACCCGGGGAACTAATGAAAAACTGTTTTTT. This codes for CASTRGTNEKLFF.

This clone showed up just once. The CDR3 nucleotides read TGTGCCAGCAGTGCTACAGGGTTTCTATATGGCTACACCTTC. Protein sequence: CASSATGFLYGYTF. The chain carries TRBV25-1 and TRBJ1-2; a weak D match, TRBD1 (6 bases). Germline V CDR1 and CDR2: MGHDK, SYGVNS. This CDR3 has 14 amino acids. V lost 4 bases to trimming and J lost 5 bases, with 14 bases between them.

J is TRBJ1-3 and V is TRBV28; D gene ambiguous. The CDR3 is 12 amino acids. CDR1 and CDR2 (germline): MDHEN, SYDVKM. V lost 7 bases, J lost 3 bases, and 7 bases lay in between. CDR3 loop: CASNVGGNTIYF. DNA for the CDR3: TGTGCCAGCAATGTCGGTGGAAACACCATATATTTT.

J is TRBJ1-4 and V is TRBV5-1; D is perhaps TRBD1 (6 bases). The CDR3 extends over 16 amino acids. Germline assignment: CDR1 SGHRS and CDR2 YFSETQ. Trimming stripped 4 bases from V and 0 bases from J, with 13 bases between. CDR3 residues: CASSPGTLATNEKLFF. CDR3 nucleotides: TGCGCCAGCAGCCCCGGGACACTCGCAACTAATGAAAAACTGTTTTTT.

This clone was picked up a small number of times. V usage is TRBV6-1 and J usage is TRBJ2-3; 10 bases fit TRBD1. The CDR3 has 15 amino acids. Germline V CDR1 and CDR2: MNHNS, SASEGT. Unmatched junction bases numbered 5, after V lost 3 bases and J lost 5 bases. The CDR3 sequence: CASSDRGQGRDTQYF. DNA of the CDR3: TGTGCCAGCAGTGATCGGGGACAGGGGAGAGATACGCAGTATTTT.

The CDR3 bases are TGTGCCAGCAGCGTAGGGTCTAGCGGGAGGGCGGGAAATGAGCAGTTCTTC. Residues: CASSVGSSGRAGNEQFF. The V and J genes are TRBV9 and TRBJ2-1; 12 bases are shared with TRBD2. This CDR3 region has 17 residues. The ends lost 0 bases at V and 7 bases at J; junction bases unmatched: 8. Germline CDR1 is SGDLS and CDR2 is YYNGEE.